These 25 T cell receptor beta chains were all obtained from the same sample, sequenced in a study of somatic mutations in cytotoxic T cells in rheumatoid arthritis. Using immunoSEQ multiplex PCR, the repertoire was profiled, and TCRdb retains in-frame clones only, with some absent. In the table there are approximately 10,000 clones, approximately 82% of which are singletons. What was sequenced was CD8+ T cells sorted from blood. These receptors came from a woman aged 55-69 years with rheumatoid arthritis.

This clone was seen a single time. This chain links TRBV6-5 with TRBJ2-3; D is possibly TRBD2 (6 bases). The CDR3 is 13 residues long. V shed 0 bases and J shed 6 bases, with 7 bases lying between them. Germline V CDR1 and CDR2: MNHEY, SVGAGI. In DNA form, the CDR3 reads TGTGCCAGCAGTTACTCGGGGGGTGATACGCAGTATTTT. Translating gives CASSYSGGDTQYF.

DNA for the CDR3: TGTGCCAGTAGCCACCGGGACTTCGGCTCCTACGAGCAGTACTTC. Amino acids: CASSHRDFGSYEQYF. This chain joins TRBV19 and TRBJ2-7, with D tentatively TRBD2 (6 bases). Deletions cut 6 bases from V and 0 bases from J, with 15 bases between. The CDR3 consists of 15 residues. The V gene's germline CDR1 is LNHDA and CDR2 SQIVND (reference sequence).

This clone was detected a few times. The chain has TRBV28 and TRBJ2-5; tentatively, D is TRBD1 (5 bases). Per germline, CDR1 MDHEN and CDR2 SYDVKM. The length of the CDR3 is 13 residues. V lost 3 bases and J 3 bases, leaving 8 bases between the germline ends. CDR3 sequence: CASSFAGKETQYF. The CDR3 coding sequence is TGTGCCAGCAGTTTTGCAGGGAAAGAGACCCAGTACTTC.

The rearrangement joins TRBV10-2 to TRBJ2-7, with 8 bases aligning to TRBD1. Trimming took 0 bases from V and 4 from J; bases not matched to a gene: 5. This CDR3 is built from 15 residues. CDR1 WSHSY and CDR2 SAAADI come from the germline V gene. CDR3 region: CASSESAGGIYEQYF. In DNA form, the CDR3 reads TGCGCCAGCAGTGAGTCGGCAGGGGGCATTTACGAGCAGTACTTC.

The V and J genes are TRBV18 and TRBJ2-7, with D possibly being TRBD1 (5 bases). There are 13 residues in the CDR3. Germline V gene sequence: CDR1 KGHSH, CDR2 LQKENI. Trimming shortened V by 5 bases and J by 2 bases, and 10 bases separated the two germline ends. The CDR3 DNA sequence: TGTGCCAGCTCATCCACAGGTCCCTACGAGCAGTACTTC. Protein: CASSSTGPYEQYF.

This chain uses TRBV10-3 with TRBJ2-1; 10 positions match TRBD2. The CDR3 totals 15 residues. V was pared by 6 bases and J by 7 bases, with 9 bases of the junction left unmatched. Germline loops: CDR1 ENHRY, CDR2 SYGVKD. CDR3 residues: CAISQREGMRNEQFF. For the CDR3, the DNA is TGTGCCATCAGCCAGCGGGAGGGCATGAGGAATGAGCAGTTCTTC.

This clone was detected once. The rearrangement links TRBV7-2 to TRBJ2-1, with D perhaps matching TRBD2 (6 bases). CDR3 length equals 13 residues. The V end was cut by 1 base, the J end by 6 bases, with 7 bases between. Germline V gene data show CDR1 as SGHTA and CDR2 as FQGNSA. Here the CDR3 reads CASSLGGVNEQFF. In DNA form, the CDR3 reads TGTGCCAGCAGCTTAGGCGGGGTCAATGAGCAGTTCTTC.

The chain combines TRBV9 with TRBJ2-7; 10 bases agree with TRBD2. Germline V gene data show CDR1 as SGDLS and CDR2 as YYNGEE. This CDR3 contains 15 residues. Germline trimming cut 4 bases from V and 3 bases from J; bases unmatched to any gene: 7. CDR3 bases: TGTGCCAGCAGCCCCGGACTAGCGGAGATCTACGAGCAGTACTTC. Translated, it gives CASSPGLAEIYEQYF.

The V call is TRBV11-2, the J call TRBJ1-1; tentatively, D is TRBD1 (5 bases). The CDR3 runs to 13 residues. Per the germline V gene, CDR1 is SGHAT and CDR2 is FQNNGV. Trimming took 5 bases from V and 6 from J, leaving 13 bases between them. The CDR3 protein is CASSQGWGPEAFF. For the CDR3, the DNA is TGTGCCAGCAGCCAGGGTTGGGGTCCTGAAGCTTTCTTT.

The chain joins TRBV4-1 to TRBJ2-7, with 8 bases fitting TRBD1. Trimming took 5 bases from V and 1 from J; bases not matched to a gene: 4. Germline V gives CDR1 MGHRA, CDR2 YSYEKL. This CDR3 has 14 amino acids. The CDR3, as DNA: TGCGCCAGCAGCTCCGGGACAGGTTCCTACGAGCAGTACTTC. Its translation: CASSSGTGSYEQYF.

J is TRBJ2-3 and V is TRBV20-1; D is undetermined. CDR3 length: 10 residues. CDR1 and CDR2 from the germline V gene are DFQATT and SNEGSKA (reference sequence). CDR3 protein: CSSSLDTQYF. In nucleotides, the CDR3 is TGCAGCTCCTCTCTGGATACGCAGTATTTT.

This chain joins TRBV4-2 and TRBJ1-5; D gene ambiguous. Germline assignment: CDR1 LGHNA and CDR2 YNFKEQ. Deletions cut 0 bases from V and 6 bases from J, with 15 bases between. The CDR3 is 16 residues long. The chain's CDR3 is CASSQESSDTPQPQHF. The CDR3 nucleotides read TGTGCCAGCAGCCAAGAAAGTTCAGATACCCCTCAGCCCCAGCATTTT.

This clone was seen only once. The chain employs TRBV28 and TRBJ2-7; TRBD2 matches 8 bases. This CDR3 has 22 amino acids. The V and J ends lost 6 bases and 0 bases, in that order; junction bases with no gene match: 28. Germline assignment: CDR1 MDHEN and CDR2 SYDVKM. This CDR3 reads CASSPGGQGPLGLAGHSYEQYF. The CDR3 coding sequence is TGTGCCAGCAGCCCCGGGGGGCAAGGTCCATTGGGGCTAGCGGGCCACTCCTACGAGCAGTACTTC.

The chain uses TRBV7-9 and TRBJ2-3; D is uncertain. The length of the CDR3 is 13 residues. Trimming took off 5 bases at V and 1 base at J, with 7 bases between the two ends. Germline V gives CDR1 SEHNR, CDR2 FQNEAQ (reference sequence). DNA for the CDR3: TGTGCCAGCAGCCCCGAGGGCACAGATACGCAGTATTTT. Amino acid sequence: CASSPEGTDTQYF. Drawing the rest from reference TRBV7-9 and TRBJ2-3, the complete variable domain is DTGVSQNPRHKITKRGQNVTFRCDPISEHNRLYWYRQTLGQGPEFLTYFQNEAQLEKSRLLSDRFSAERPKGSFSTLEIQRTEQGDSAMYLCASSPEGTDTQYFGPGTRLTVL.

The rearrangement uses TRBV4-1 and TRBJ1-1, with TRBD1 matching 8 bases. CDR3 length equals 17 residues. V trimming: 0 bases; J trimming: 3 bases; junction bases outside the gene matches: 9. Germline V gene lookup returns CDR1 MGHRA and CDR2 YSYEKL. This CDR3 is CASSQDEKDRGDTEAFF. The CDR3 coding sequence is TGCGCCAGCAGCCAAGATGAGAAAGACAGGGGAGACACTGAAGCTTTCTTT.

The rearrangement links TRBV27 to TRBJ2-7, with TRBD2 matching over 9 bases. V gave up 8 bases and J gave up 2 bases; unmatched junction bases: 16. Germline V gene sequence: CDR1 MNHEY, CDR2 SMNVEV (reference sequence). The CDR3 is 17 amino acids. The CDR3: CASGLPRAGGTPYEQYF. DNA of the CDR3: TGTGCCAGCGGCCTTCCTCGAGCGGGAGGAACCCCCTACGAGCAGTACTTC.

The CDR3 DNA is TGTGCCAGCAGCTCGTACGACAGGGCTTCCACCTACGAGCAGTACTTC. Translation gives CASSSYDRASTYEQYF. The chain combines TRBV7-6 with TRBJ2-7; 7 bases match TRBD1. Trimming removed 4 bases from V and 2 bases from J; junction bases left unmatched: 11. This CDR3 is 16 amino acids long. Germline CDR1 and CDR2: SGHVS and FNYEAQ.

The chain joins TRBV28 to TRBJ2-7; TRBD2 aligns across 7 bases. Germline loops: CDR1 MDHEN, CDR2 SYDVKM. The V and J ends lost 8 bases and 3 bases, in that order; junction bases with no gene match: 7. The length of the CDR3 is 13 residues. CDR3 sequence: CASRGEGNYEQYF. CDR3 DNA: TGTGCCAGCCGGGGGGAGGGGAACTACGAGCAGTACTTC.

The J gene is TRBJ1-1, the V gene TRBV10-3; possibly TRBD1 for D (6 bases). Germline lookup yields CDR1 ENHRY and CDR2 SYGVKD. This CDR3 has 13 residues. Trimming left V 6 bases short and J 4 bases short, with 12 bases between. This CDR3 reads CAIRGGRGTEAFF. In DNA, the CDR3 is TGTGCCATCAGAGGGGGTAGGGGCACTGAAGCTTTCTTT.

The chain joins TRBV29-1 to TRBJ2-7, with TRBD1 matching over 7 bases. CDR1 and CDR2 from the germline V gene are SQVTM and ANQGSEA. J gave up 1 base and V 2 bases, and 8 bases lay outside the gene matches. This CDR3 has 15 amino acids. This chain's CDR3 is CSVEMSGQASYEQYF. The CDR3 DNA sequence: TGCAGCGTTGAAATGTCCGGACAGGCGTCCTACGAGCAGTACTTC.

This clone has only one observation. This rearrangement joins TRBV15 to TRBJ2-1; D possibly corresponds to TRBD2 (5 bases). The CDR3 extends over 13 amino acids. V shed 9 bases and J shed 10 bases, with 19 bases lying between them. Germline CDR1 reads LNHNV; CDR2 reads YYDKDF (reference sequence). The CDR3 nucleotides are TGTGCCACTTCCTCCGACTACTTTGAGGAGCAGTTCTTC. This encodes CATSSDYFEEQFF.

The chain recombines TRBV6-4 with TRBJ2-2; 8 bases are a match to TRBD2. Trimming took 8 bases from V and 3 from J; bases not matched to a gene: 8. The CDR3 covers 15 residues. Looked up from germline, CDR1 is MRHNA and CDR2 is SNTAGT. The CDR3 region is CASSSLAGDTGELFF. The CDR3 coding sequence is TGTGCCAGCTCTTCTCTAGCGGGCGACACCGGGGAGCTGTTTTTT.

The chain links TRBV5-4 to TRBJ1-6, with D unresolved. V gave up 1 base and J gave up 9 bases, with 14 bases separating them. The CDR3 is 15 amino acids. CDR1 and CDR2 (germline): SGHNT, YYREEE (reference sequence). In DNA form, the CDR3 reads TGTGCCAGCAGCTTGACCAGGTCTGGGAGTTCACCCCTCCACTTT. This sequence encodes CASSLTRSGSSPLHF. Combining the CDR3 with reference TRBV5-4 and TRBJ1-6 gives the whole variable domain ETGVTQSPTHLIKTRGQQVTLRCSSQSGHNTVSWYQQALGQGPQFIFQYYREEENGRGNFPPRFSGLQFPNYSSELNVNALELDDSALYLCASSLTRSGSSPLHFGNGTRLTVT.

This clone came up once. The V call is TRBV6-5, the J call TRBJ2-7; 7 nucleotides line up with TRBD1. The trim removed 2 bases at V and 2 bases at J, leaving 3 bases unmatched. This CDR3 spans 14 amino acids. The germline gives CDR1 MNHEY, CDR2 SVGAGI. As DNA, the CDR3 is TGTGCCAGCAGTTACAAGGGGACAGCCTACGAGCAGTACTTC. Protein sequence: CASSYKGTAYEQYF.

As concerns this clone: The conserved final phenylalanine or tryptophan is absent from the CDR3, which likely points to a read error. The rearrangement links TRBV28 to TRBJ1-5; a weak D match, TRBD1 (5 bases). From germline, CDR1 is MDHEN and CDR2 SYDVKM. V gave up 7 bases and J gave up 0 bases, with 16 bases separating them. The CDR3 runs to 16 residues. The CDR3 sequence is CASTQATVYSNQPQHL. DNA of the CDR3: TGTGCCAGCACCCAAGCGACAGTTTATAGCAATCAGCCCCAGCATTTA.